The clone carrying this TCR beta chain was seen once. The CDR3 sequence is 16 residues long. V dropped 4 bases and J dropped 10; count of bases not matched to a gene: 9. Germline loops: CDR1 SGHNT, CDR2 YYREEE (reference sequence). The sample originates from a study of blood T cell repertoires in COVID-19. Repertoires were generated with immunoSEQ multiplex PCR, while TCRdb's copy carries only in-frame clones and drops some. The table has 40,000 to 45,000 clones, roughly 89% seen once. Input material: peripheral blood. J is TRBJ2-1 and V is TRBV5-4, with 15 bases aligning to TRBD2. The sequence derives from a man aged 45-60 years with active COVID-19. The DNA of the CDR3 is TGTGCCAGCAGCATCGGGACTAGCGGGAGGTACGAAGAGCAGTTCTTC. Translation: CASSIGTSGRYEEQFF.